A selection of T cell receptor beta chains follows, all from one sample in a study of cytomegalovirus exposure and HLA in healthy donors. The protocol was immunoSEQ multiplex PCR, while the TCRdb copy is restricted to in-frame clones and leaves out a portion. The sample contains roughly 88,000 clones, around 80% of which appear only once. Material for sequencing was PBMCs. The receptors originated from a young man in good health and CMV-seropositive. Each CDR3 is given with its conserved first and last residue. A D gene is named only where the DNA matches it firmly. Only part of the rows carry a size: once, few, many, or a class if the clone is expanded.

len,v_gene,abundance,j_gene,d_gene,CDR3aa,CDR3nt
15,TRBV5-6,few,TRBJ2-5,NA,CASSLTDMLRGTQYF,TGTGCCAGCAGCTTGACCGATATGCTTCGGGGGACCCAGTACTTC
15,TRBV4-2,few,TRBJ1-1,NA,CASSQDQRGWTEAFF,TGTGCCAGCAGCCAAGATCAACGGGGGTGGACTGAAGCTTTCTTT
13,TRBV7-2,NA,TRBJ1-5,TRBD1,CASSPDRGQPQHF,TGTGCCAGCAGCCCGGACAGGGGTCAGCCCCAGCATTTT
13,TRBV19,few,TRBJ2-7,TRBD1,CASSPGQVYEQYF,TGTGCCAGTAGTCCGGGACAGGTCTACGAGCAGTACTTC
15,TRBV29-1,NA,TRBJ2-7,TRBD2,CSVRLAGDSFGEQYF,TGCAGCGTTCGACTAGCGGGAGATAGTTTCGGCGAGCAGTACTTC
18,TRBV25-1,NA,TRBJ2-5,TRBD1,CASSDKGTGSSLVETQYF,TGTGCCAGCAGTGATAAAGGGACAGGGTCTTCTTTAGTGGAGACCCAGTACTTC
11,TRBV20-1,NA,TRBJ2-3,NA,CSAHRADTQYF,TGCAGTGCTCACAGGGCAGATACGCAGTATTTT
12,TRBV2,NA,TRBJ1-2,NA,CASSEYRGLATF,TGTGCCAGCAGTGAGTACCGGGGTCTCGCAACCTTC
15,TRBV4-2,NA,TRBJ2-5,NA,CASSQVSAEEETQYF,TGTGCCAGCAGCCAAGTCTCGGCCGAGGAGGAGACCCAGTACTTC
14,TRBV19,NA,TRBJ1-1,TRBD1,CASSIPGGRTEAFF,TGTGCCAGTAGTATCCCAGGGGGACGCACTGAAGCTTTCTTT
12,TRBV28,NA,TRBJ2-7,NA,CASSLPFYEQYF,TGTGCCAGCAGTCTACCCTTTTACGAGCAGTACTTC
18,TRBV11-2,NA,TRBJ2-1,TRBD2,CASSLGPDMAGGYNEQFF,TGTGCCAGCAGCTTAGGCCCAGACATGGCGGGGGGTTACAATGAGCAGTTCTTC
15,TRBV19,NA,TRBJ1-1,NA,CASSNRQGWDTEAFF,TGTGCCAGTAGTAACCGGCAGGGTTGGGACACTGAAGCTTTCTTT
14,TRBV4-3,once,TRBJ2-6,NA,CASSSLSGANVLTF,TGCGCCAGCAGCTCTCTCTCTGGGGCCAACGTCCTGACTTTC
15,TRBV9,NA,TRBJ2-3,TRBD2,CASSRSGGGPDTQYF,TGTGCCAGCAGCCGTAGCGGGGGGGGTCCAGATACGCAGTATTTT
12,TRBV12-5,medium-sized,TRBJ1-1,NA,CASGLVLNEAFF,TGTGCTAGTGGTTTGGTACTAAACGAAGCTTTCTTT
15,TRBV4-3,NA,TRBJ2-7,TRBD1,CASSQERTGLNEQYF,TGCGCCAGCAGCCAAGAAAGGACAGGGCTGAACGAGCAGTACTTC
14,TRBV9,NA,TRBJ2-1,TRBD2,CASNGGSIYNEQFF,TGTGCCAGCAATGGCGGGAGTATATACAATGAGCAGTTCTTC
12,TRBV5-1,NA,TRBJ1-2,NA,CASRTGIYGYTF,TGCGCCAGCAGAACAGGGATATATGGCTACACCTTC
15,TRBV19,NA,TRBJ1-5,NA,CASRTTEYSNQPQHF,TGTGCCTCCCGGACAACAGAATATAGCAATCAGCCCCAGCATTTT
17,TRBV5-1,NA,TRBJ2-2,TRBD1,CASSRMTGTGDTGELFF,TGCGCCAGCAGCCGGATGACCGGGACAGGGGACACCGGGGAGCTGTTTTTT
15,TRBV19,few,TRBJ2-1,TRBD2,CASRVTSGRAYEQFF,TGTGCCAGTAGGGTAACTAGCGGGAGGGCCTATGAGCAGTTCTTC
16,TRBV4-3,NA,TRBJ2-1,TRBD2,CASSQERGRTRNEQFF,TGCGCCAGCAGCCAAGAACGCGGGAGAACTAGAAATGAGCAGTTCTTC
13,TRBV5-1,NA,TRBJ1-1,NA,CASSLGRGTEAFF,TGCGCCAGCAGCTTAGGGAGAGGGACTGAAGCTTTCTTT
14,TRBV7-2,once,TRBJ2-7,NA,CASSLRERSSEQYF,TGTGCCAGCAGCTTACGGGAGCGCTCGAGTGAGCAGTACTTC
15,TRBV5-6,once,TRBJ1-4,TRBD1,CASSWTGVEDEKLFF,TGTGCCAGCAGCTGGACAGGGGTCGAGGATGAAAAACTGTTTTTT
14,TRBV7-9,NA,TRBJ2-3,TRBD2,CASSWEGGTDTQYF,TGTGCCAGCAGCTGGGAGGGAGGCACAGATACGCAGTATTTT
13,TRBV5-6,NA,TRBJ2-7,NA,CASTQAVSYEQYF,TGTGCCAGCACGCAGGCAGTCTCCTACGAGCAGTACTTC
15,TRBV4-3,few,TRBJ1-1,NA,CASSQFLDRNTEAFF,TGCGCCAGCAGCCAATTCTTGGACAGGAACACTGAAGCTTTCTTT
17,TRBV19,NA,TRBJ2-7,NA,CASSTARGILGPYEQYF,TGTGCCAGTAGTACCGCAAGGGGGATTCTCGGGCCATACGAGCAGTACTTC
15,TRBV7-9,NA,TRBJ2-7,TRBD2,CASSLGGGRTYEQYF,TGTGCCAGCAGCTTAGGCGGGGGGAGGACCTACGAGCAGTACTTC
14,TRBV27,NA,TRBJ1-1,NA,CASNSQGRGTEAFF,TGTGCCAGCAATTCACAGGGACGAGGCACTGAAGCTTTCTTT
16,TRBV6-1,NA,TRBJ2-3,NA,CASSGNRGGTTDTQYF,TGTGCCAGCAGTGGCAATAGAGGGGGAACTACAGATACGCAGTATTTT
16,TRBV5-4,NA,TRBJ2-1,TRBD2,CASSLGGRGGNNEQFF,TGTGCCAGCAGCTTGGGCGGGAGGGGGGGCAACAATGAGCAGTTCTTC
16,TRBV9,NA,TRBJ2-7,TRBD1,CASSVVWDRVTYEQYF,TGTGCCAGCAGCGTAGTTTGGGACAGGGTGACCTACGAGCAGTACTTC
13,TRBV29-1,NA,TRBJ2-1,NA,CSVAAVIRNEQFF,TGCAGCGTTGCGGCGGTCATAAGGAATGAGCAGTTCTTC
15,TRBV9,NA,TRBJ1-5,NA,CASSVSWRLEQPQHF,TGTGCCAGCAGCGTATCTTGGAGGTTAGAGCAGCCCCAGCATTTT
16,TRBV7-2,NA,TRBJ2-1,NA,CASSPGLPMSYNEQFF,TGTGCCAGCAGCCCGGGACTCCCTATGTCCTACAATGAGCAGTTCTTC
14,TRBV5-4,NA,TRBJ2-5,TRBD2,CASSLDGTKQTQYF,TGTGCCAGCAGCTTGGACGGGACTAAACAGACCCAGTACTTC
14,TRBV5-5,NA,TRBJ1-1,TRBD1,CASSRDRVDTEAFF,TGTGCCAGCAGCCGCGACAGGGTAGACACTGAAGCTTTCTTT
14,TRBV7-9,NA,TRBJ2-7,TRBD2,CASSLGREGCEQYF,TGTGCCAGCAGCTTAGGGCGGGAGGGCTGCGAGCAGTACTTC
11,TRBV5-6,NA,TRBJ2-7,NA,CASSFGAEQYF,TGTGCCAGCAGCTTTGGAGCCGAGCAGTACTTC
13,TRBV19,NA,TRBJ2-7,NA,CASSIFRGYEQYF,TGTGCCAGTAGTATATTCCGGGGATACGAGCAGTACTTC
16,TRBV27,NA,TRBJ2-2,TRBD2,CASSRTGTRNTGELFF,TGTGCCAGCAGCAGGACCGGGACTAGAAACACCGGGGAGCTGTTTTTT
15,TRBV6-5,NA,TRBJ1-1,NA,CASSTSTVGATEAFF,TGTGCCAGCAGTACATCGACAGTAGGGGCCACTGAAGCTTTCTTT
17,TRBV29-1,once,TRBJ2-3,NA,CSVEDGQSPTSTDTQYF,TGCAGCGTTGAAGATGGGCAGAGCCCAACTAGCACAGATACGCAGTATTTT
14,TRBV6-1,NA,TRBJ2-7,NA,CASSVQDSPYEQYF,TGTGCCAGCAGTGTACAGGACAGCCCCTACGAGCAGTACTTC
13,TRBV7-6,NA,TRBJ2-7,NA,CASSPRSAYEQYF,TGTGCCAGCAGCCCCCGGTCGGCCTACGAGCAGTACTTC
15,TRBV4-1,few,TRBJ1-1,TRBD1,CASSPRTTGETEAFF,TGCGCCAGCAGCCCCCGAACGACAGGGGAAACTGAAGCTTTCTTT
15,TRBV6-5,NA,TRBJ1-1,TRBD1,CASTPRTGAFLEAFF,TGTGCCAGCACTCCTCGGACAGGCGCCTTCCTCGAAGCTTTCTTT
14,TRBV2,few,TRBJ2-1,NA,CASRPRLGANEQFF,TGTGCCAGCAGGCCGAGATTAGGGGCCAATGAGCAGTTCTTC